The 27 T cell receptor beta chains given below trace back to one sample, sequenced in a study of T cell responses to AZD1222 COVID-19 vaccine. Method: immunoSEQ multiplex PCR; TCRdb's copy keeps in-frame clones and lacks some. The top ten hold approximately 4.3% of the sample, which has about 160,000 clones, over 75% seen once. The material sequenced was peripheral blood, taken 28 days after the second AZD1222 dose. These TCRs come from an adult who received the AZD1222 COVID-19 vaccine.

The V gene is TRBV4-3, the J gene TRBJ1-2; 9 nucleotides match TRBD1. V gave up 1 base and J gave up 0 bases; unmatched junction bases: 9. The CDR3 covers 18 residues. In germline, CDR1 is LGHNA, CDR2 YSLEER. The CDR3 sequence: CASSQALGTGSSNYGYTF. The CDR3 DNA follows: TGCGCCAGCAGCCAAGCTCTTGGGACAGGGAGTTCTAACTATGGCTACACCTTC.

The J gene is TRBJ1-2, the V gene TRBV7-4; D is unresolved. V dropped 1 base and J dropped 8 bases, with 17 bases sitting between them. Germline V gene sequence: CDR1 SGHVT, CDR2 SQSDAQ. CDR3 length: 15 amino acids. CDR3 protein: CASSLGVTRFGGYTF. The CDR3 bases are TGTGCCAGCAGCTTAGGTGTAACCCGCTTTGGGGGCTACACCTTC.

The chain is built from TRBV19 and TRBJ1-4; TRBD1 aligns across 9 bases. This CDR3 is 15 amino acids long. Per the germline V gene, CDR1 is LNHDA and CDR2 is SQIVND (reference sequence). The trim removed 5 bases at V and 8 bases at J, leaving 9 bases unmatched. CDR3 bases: TGTGCCAGTAGTTCATTTACCGGGACAGGGGAAAAACTGTTTTTT. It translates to CASSSFTGTGEKLFF. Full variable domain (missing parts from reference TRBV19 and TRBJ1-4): DGGITQSPKYLFRKEGQNVTLSCEQNLNHDAMYWYRQDPGQGLRLIYYSQIVNDFQKGDIAEGYSVSREKKESFPLTVTSAQKNPTAFYLCASSSFTGTGEKLFFGSGTQLSVL.

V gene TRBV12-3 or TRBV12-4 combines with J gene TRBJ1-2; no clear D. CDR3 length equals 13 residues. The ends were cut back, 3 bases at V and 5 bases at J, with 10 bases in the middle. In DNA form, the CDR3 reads TGTGCCAGCAGTTTCGGGCAGACTTATGGCTACACCTTC. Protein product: CASSFGQTYGYTF.

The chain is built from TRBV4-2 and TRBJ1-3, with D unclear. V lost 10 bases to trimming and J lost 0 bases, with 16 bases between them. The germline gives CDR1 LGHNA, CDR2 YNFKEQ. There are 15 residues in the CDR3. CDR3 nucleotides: TGTGCCACCGCCCGAGACGATGCCTCTGGAAACACCATATATTTT. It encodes CATARDDASGNTIYF.

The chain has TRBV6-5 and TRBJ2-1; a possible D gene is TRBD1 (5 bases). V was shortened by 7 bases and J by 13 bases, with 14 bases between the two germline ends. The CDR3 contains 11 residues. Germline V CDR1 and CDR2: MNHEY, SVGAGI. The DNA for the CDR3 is TGTGCCAGCAAAGTTGCAGGGCCCCAGTTCTTC. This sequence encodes CASKVAGPQFF.

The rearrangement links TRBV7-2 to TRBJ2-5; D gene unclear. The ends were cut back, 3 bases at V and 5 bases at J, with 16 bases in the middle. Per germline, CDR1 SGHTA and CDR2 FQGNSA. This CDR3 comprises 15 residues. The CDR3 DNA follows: TGTGCCAGCAGCTTTCCGACGGGCGCTCGGGAGACCCAGTACTTC. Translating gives CASSFPTGARETQYF.

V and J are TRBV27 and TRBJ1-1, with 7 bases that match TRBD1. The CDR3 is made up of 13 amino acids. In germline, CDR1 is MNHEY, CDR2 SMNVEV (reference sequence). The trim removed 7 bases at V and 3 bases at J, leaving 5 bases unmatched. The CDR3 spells CASKGAVDTEAFF. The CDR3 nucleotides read TGTGCCAGCAAGGGGGCGGTTGACACTGAAGCTTTCTTT.

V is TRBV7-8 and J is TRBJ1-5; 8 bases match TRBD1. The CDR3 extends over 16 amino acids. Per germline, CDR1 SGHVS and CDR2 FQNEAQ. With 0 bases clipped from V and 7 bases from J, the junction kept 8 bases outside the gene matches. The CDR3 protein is CASSLAVGQGLQPQHF. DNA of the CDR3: TGTGCCAGCAGCTTAGCAGTAGGACAGGGATTGCAGCCCCAGCATTTT.

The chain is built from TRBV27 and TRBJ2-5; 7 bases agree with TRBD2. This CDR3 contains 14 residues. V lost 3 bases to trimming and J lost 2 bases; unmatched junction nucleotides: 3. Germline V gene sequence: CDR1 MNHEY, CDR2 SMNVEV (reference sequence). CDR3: CASSLRTSQETQYF. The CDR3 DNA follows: TGTGCCAGCAGTTTGAGGACTAGTCAAGAGACCCAGTACTTC.

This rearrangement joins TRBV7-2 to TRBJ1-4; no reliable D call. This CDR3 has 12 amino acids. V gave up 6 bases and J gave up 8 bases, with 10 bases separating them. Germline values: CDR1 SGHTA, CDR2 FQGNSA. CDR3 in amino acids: CASSPFREKLFF. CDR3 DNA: TGTGCCAGCAGTCCATTCAGAGAAAAACTGTTTTTT.

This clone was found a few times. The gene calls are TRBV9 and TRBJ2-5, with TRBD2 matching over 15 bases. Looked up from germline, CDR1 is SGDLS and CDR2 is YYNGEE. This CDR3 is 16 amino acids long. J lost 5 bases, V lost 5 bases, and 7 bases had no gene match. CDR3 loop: CASSRTSGGAFETQYF. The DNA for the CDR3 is TGTGCCAGCAGTCGGACTAGCGGGGGGGCGTTCGAGACCCAGTACTTC.

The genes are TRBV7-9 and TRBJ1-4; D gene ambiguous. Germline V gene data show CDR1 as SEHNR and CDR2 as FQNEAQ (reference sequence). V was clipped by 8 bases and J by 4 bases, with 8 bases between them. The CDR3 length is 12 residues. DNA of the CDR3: TGTGCCAGCGGGTTGGGTAATGAAAAACTGTTTTTT. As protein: CASGLGNEKLFF.

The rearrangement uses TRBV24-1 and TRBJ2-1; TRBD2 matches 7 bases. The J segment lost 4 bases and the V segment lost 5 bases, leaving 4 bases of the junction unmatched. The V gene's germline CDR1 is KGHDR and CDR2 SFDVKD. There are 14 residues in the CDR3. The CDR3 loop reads CATSGGGGYNEQFF. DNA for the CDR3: TGTGCCACCAGTGGAGGCGGGGGATACAATGAGCAGTTCTTC.

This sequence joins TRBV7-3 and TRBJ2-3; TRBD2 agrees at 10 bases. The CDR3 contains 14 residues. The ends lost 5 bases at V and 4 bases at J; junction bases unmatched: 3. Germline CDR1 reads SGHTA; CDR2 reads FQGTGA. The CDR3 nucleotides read TGTGCCAGCAGCATAGCGGGGGGTCCAGATACGCAGTATTTT. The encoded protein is CASSIAGGPDTQYF.

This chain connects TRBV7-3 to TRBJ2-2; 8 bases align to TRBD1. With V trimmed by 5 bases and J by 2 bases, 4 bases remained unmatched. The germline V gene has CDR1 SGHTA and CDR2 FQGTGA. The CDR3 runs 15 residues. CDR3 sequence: CASSHRGINTGELFF. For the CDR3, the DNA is TGTGCCAGCAGCCACAGGGGGATAAACACCGGGGAGCTGTTTTTT. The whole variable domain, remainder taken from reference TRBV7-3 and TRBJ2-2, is GAGVSQTPSNKVTEKGKYVELRCDPISGHTALYWYRQSLGQGPEFLIYFQGTGAADDSGLPNDRFFAVRPEGSVSTLKIQRTERGDSAVYLCASSHRGINTGELFFGEGSRLTVL.

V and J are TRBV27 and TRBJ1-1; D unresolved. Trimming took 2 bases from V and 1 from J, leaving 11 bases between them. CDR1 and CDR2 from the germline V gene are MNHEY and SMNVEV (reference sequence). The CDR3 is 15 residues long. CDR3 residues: CASSLLPGGNTEAFF. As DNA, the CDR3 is TGTGCCAGCAGTTTACTTCCAGGAGGGAACACTGAAGCTTTCTTT.

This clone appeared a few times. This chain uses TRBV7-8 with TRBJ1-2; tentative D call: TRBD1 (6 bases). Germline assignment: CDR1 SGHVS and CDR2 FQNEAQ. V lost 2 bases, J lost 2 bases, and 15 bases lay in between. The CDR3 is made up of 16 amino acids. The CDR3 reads CASSLNRARGNYGYTF. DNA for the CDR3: TGTGCCAGCAGCTTAAACAGGGCTCGGGGGAACTATGGCTACACCTTC.

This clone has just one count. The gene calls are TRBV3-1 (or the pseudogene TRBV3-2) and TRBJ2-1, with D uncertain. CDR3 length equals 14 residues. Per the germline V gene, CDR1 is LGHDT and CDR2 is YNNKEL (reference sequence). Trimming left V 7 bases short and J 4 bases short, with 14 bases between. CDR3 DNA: TGTGCCAGCACCCTCATGGACCAATACAATGAGCAGTTCTTC. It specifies CASTLMDQYNEQFF.

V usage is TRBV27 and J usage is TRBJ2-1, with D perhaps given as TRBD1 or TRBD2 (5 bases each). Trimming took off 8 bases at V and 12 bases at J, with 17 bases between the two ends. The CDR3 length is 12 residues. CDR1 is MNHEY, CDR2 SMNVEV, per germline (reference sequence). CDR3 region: CASAPVGARQFF. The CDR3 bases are TGTGCCAGCGCACCGGTCGGGGCCCGGCAGTTCTTC.

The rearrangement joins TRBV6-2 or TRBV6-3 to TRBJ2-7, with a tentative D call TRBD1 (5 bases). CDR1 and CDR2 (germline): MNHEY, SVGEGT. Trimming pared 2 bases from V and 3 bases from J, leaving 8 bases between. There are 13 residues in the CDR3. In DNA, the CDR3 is TGTGCCAGCAGTTACAGGCAGGGCTACGAGCAGTACTTC. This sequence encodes CASSYRQGYEQYF.

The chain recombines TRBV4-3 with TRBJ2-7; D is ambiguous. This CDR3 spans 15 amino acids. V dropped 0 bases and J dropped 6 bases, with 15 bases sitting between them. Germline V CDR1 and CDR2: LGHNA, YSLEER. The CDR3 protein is CASSQDGSAGLEQYF. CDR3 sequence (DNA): TGCGCCAGCAGCCAAGATGGTTCGGCAGGTCTCGAGCAGTACTTC.

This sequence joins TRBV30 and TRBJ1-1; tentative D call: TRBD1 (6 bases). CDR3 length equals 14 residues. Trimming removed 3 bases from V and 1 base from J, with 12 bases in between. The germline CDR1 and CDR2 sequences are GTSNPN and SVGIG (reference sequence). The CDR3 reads CAWSPRGQNTEAFF. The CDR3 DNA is TGTGCCTGGAGCCCCAGGGGACAGAACACTGAAGCTTTCTTT.

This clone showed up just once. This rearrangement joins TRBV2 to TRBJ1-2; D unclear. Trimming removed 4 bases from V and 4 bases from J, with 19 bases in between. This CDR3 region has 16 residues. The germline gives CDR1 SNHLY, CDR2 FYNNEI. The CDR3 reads CASSVVRSEEFYGYTF. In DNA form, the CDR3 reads TGTGCCAGCAGTGTCGTTCGATCGGAGGAATTCTATGGCTACACCTTC.

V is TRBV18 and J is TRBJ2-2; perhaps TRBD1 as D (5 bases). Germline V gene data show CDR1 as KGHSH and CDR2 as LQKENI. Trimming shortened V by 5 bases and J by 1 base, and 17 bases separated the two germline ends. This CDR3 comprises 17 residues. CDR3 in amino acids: CASSEAIPGRNTGELFF. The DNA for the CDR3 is TGTGCCAGCTCAGAGGCGATTCCAGGGCGGAACACCGGGGAGCTGTTTTTT.

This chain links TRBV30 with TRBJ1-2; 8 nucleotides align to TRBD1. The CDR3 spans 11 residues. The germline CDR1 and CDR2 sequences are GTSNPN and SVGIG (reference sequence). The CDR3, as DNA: TGTGCGTCCTCAGGGGGCTGGGGCTACACCTTC. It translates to CASSGGWGYTF.

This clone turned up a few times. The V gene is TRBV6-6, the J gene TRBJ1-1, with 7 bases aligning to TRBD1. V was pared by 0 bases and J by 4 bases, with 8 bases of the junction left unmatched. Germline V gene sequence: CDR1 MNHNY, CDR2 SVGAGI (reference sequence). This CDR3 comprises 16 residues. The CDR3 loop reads CASSYSRGQGGTEAFF. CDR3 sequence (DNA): TGTGCCAGCAGTTACTCAAGGGGGCAAGGCGGCACTGAAGCTTTCTTT.